The entry below gives a single T cell receptor (beta chain) sequence along with its context. The data stem from a study of OX40 agonist ivuxolimab in advanced cancers. The overall study: The group had a mean age of about 64 years, ranged from roughly 20 to 80, and was just under 85% male.

Germline assignment: CDR1 ENHRY and CDR2 SYGVKD. The CDR3 covers 14 residues. V lost 8 bases, J lost 4 bases, and 10 bases stayed unmatched. Only in-frame clones appear in the TCRdb table, and some are missing; sequencing was by immunoSEQ multiplex PCR. The sample holds about 120,000 clones; roughly nine tenths are singletons and the top ten take about 0.55%. Anyone with autoimmune disease history or systemic immunosuppression was excluded. The input for sequencing was CD4+ or CD8+ T cells sorted from blood, taken in a trial of the OX40 agonist ivuxolimab. The V and J genes are TRBV10-3 and TRBJ1-1, with 7 bases aligning to TRBD1. The source of this sequence is an adult with an advanced solid tumor such as melanoma, head and neck, liver or kidney cancer. The CDR3 sequence: CAILGGPIGTEAFF. The CDR3 nucleotides read TGTGCCATCTTAGGGGGCCCTATTGGCACTGAAGCTTTCTTT.